This TCR beta chain originates from a study of T cell repertoires in cytomegalovirus infection. Study background: Public TCR beta signatures were indicative of both CMV infection and a matching HLA type.

Each CDR3 protein gets one entry after TCRdb re-called the reads with MiXCR. There are about 490,000 distinct CDR3 sequences in the sample; about a quarter occur only once, and roughly 13% lies in the top ten. About this clonotype: Its matching antigen is unknown.

Study-level points and caveats: CMV-specific TCR beta clonotypes restricted by HLA-C were the ones dominating the ex vivo response.

Looked up from germline, CDR1 is SGHAT and CDR2 is FQNNGV. CDR3 length equals 15 residues. With 6 bases removed from V and 0 bases from J, the gap between germline ends came to 11 bases. The TCR sequence derives from a human donor in good health (CMV status not recorded). Some clones in this sample may be carry-over from other donors' samples. This chain connects TRBV11-2 to TRBJ2-2; D is unresolved. Sequences were obtained from PBMCs. The CDR3 spells CASSLYEANTGELFF. The CDR3 DNA sequence: TGTGCCAGCAGTCTATACGAAGCGAACACCGGGGAGCTGTTTTTT.